These 5 T cell receptor beta chains came from one sample sequenced in a study of cytomegalovirus exposure and HLA in healthy donors. The study ran its PCR with 60 Vbeta and 13 Jbeta primers. The repertoire was sequenced with immunoSEQ multiplex PCR; TCRdb's copy has only in-frame clones and lacks some. The sample has roughly 110,000 clones; 70% are singletons. The sequenced material came from PBMCs. The receptors originated from a man younger than 40 in good health and CMV-seropositive.

The chain couples TRBV4-3 to TRBJ1-1, with D hard to call. There are 14 residues in the CDR3. The germline V gene encodes CDR1 LGHNA and CDR2 YSLEER. V was cut by 0 bases and J by 1 base, with 6 bases left in between. CDR3 amino acids: CASSQDGSNTEAFF. Written as DNA, the CDR3 is TGCGCCAGCAGCCAAGATGGCTCGAACACTGAAGCTTTCTTT.

V and J are TRBV2 and TRBJ2-4; tentative D call: TRBD1 (8 bases). V gave up 5 bases and J gave up 3 bases, with 23 bases separating them. The CDR3 totals 18 residues. The germline V gene has CDR1 SNHLY and CDR2 FYNNEI. The chain's CDR3 is CASSTTGEGGLGKNIQYF. CDR3 sequence (DNA): TGTGCCAGCAGTACGACAGGGGAGGGGGGGTTAGGCAAAAACATTCAGTACTTC.

This chain connects TRBV30 to TRBJ2-7; D unclear. V was clipped by 2 bases and J by 3 bases, with 11 bases between them. Germline V lookup: CDR1 GTSNPN, CDR2 SVGIG (reference sequence). The CDR3 is 13 residues long. The CDR3 bases are TGTGCCTGGAGTCGAGGCAGCTTCTACGAGCAGTACTTC. Translation: CAWSRGSFYEQYF. Full variable domain (rest looked up from reference TRBV30 and TRBJ2-7): SQTIHQWPATLVQPVGSPLSLECTVEGTSNPNLYWYRQAAGRGLQLLFYSVGIGQISSEVPQNLSASRPQDRQFILSSKKLLLSDSGFYLCAWSRGSFYEQYFGPGTRLTVT.

The chain has TRBV4-1 and TRBJ1-1, with D possibly being TRBD1 (6 bases). The CDR3 covers 17 residues. Germline V gives CDR1 MGHRA, CDR2 YSYEKL. V lost 4 bases to trimming and J lost 0 bases, with 18 bases between them. The CDR3 DNA sequence: TGCGCCAGCAGCCCTTTACAGGGATATCCCATGAACACTGAAGCTTTCTTT. Protein: CASSPLQGYPMNTEAFF.

The V call is TRBV4-1, the J call TRBJ2-5, with 8 bases that match TRBD2. Germline V gives CDR1 MGHRA, CDR2 YSYEKL. The CDR3 is 16 residues long. J lost 1 base, V lost 1 base, and 5 bases had no gene match. CDR3 nucleotides: TGCGCCAGCAGCCAAGTGGCCGGGGGGGCCCAAGAGACCCAGTACTTC. Encoded protein: CASSQVAGGAQETQYF.